This record concerns one T cell receptor (beta chain) sequence. The assay was immunoSEQ multiplex PCR, and TCRdb's table has in-frame clones only and misses some. The repertoire has about 350,000 clones, 92% of them found once; the top ten carry around 4%. This entry comes from a study of Ad26.COV2.S vaccination and SARS-CoV-2 variants. The CDR3 consists of 17 residues. The V gene is TRBV21-1, the J gene TRBJ2-7; TRBD1, as called in the table, went unchecked against the DNA. TRBV21-1 is listed as a pseudogene. This specimen was peripheral blood, taken after recovery from COVID-19. This sequence was found in a human donor who had recovered from COVID-19. The CDR3 sequence: CASSKERRDRATYEQYF. The CDR3 DNA reads as TGTGCCAGCAGCAAAGAGAGGCGGGACAGGGCAACCTACGAGCAGTACTTC.